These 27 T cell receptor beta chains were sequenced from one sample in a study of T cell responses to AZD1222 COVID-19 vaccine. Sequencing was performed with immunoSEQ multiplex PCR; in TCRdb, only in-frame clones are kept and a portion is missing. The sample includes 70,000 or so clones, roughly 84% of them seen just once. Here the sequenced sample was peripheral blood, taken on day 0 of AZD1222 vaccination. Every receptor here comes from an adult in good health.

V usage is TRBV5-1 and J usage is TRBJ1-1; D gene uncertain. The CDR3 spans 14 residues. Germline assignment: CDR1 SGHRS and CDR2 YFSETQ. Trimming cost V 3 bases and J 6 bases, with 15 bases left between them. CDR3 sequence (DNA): TGCGCCAGCAGCTCCGGGATCACGGGCGCTGAAGCTTTCTTT. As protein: CASSSGITGAEAFF.

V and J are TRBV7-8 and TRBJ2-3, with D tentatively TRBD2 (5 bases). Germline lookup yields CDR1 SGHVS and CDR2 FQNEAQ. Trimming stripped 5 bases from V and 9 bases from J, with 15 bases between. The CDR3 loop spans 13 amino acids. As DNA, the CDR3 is TGTGCCAGCAGCCCACGGGCCGACTACACGCAGTATTTT. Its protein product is CASSPRADYTQYF.

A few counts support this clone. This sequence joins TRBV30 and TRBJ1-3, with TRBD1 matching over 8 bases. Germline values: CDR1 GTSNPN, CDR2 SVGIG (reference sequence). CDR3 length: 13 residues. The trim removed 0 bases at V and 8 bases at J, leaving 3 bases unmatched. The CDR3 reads CAWSVQGAYTIYF. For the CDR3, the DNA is TGTGCCTGGAGTGTCCAGGGGGCGTACACCATATATTTT.

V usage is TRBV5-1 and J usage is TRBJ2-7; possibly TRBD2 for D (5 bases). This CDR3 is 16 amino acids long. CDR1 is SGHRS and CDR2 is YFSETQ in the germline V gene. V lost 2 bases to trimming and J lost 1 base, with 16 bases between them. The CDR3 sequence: CASSFWKRELSYEQYF. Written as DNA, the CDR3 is TGCGCCAGCAGCTTTTGGAAAAGGGAGCTGTCCTACGAGCAGTACTTC.

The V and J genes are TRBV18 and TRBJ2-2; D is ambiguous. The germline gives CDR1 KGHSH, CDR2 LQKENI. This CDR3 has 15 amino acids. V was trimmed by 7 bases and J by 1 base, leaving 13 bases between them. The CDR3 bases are TGTGCCAGCTGCCCCAGGATGGTGAACACCGGGGAGCTGTTTTTT. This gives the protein CASCPRMVNTGELFF.

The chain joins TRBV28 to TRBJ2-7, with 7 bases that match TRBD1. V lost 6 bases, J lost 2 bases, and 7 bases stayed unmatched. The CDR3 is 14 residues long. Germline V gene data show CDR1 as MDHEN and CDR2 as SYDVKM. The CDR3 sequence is CASRPTGLTYEQYF. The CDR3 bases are TGTGCCAGCAGACCGACAGGGCTTACCTACGAGCAGTACTTC.

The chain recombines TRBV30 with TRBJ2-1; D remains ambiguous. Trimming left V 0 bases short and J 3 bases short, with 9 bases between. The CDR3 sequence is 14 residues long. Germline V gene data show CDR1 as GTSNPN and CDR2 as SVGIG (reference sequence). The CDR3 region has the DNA TGTGCCTGGAGTGTACGGTCCAGCTACAATGAGCAGTTCTTC. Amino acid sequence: CAWSVRSSYNEQFF.

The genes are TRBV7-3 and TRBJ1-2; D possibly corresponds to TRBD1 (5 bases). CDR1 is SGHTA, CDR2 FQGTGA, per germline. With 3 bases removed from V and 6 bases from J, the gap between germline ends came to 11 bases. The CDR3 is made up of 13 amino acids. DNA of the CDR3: TGTGCCAGCAGCTTTTCCACAGGAAATGGCTACACCTTC. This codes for CASSFSTGNGYTF.

This CDR3 is CASSAGFVYGYTF. The CDR3 bases are TGTGCCAGCAGCGCAGGGTTCGTCTATGGCTACACCTTC. The chain joins TRBV11-1 to TRBJ1-2; maybe TRBD1 (5 bases). V was trimmed by 5 bases and J by 4 bases, leaving 11 bases between them. Germline loops: CDR1 SGHAT, CDR2 FQDESV (reference sequence). The CDR3 sequence is 13 residues long.

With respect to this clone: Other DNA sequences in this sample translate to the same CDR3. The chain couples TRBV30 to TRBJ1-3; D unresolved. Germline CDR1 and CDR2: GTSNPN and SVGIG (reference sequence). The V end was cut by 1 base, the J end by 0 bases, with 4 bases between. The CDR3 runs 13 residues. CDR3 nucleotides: TGTGCCTGGAGTGGAGGCTCTGGAAACACCATATATTTT. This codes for CAWSGGSGNTIYF.

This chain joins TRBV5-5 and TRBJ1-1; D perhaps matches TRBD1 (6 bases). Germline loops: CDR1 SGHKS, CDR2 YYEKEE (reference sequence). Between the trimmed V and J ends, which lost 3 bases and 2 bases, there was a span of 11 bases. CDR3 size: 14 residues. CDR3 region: CASSSRGSNTEAFF. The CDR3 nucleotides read TGTGCCAGCAGCTCCAGGGGTAGTAACACTGAAGCTTTCTTT.

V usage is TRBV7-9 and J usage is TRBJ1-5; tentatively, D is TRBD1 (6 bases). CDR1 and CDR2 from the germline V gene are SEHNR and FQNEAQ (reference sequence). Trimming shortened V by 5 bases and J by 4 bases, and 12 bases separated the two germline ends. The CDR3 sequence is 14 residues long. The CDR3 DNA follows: TGTGCCAGCAGCATGGGAGGGGGGAATCAGCCCCAGCATTTT. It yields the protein CASSMGGGNQPQHF. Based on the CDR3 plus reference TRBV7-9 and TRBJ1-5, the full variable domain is DTGVSQNPRHKITKRGQNVTFRCDPISEHNRLYWYRQTLGQGPEFLTYFQNEAQLEKSRLLSDRFSAERPKGSFSTLEIQRTEQGDSAMYLCASSMGGGNQPQHFGDGTRLSIL.

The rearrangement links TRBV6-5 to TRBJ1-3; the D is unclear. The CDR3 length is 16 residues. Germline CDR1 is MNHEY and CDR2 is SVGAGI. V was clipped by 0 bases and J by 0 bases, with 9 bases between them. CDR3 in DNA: TGTGCCAGCAGTTACTCTTCCCGTTCCTCTGGAAACACCATATATTTT. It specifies CASSYSSRSSGNTIYF.

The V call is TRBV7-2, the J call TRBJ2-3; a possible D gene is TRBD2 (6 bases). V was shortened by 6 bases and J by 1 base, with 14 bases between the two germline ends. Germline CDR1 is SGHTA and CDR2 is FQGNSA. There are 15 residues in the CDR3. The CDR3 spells CASSWSGDRTDTQYF. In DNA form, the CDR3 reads TGTGCCAGCAGTTGGTCGGGGGACCGCACAGATACGCAGTATTTT.

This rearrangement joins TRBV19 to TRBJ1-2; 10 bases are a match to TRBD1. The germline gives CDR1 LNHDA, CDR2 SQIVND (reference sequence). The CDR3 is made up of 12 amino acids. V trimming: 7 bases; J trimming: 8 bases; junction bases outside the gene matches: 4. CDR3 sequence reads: CASMGTGEGYTF. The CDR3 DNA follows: TGTGCCAGTATGGGGACAGGGGAAGGCTACACCTTC.

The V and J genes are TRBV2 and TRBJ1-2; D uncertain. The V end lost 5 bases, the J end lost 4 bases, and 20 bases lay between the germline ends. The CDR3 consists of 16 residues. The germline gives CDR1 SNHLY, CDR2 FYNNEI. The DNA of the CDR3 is TGTGCCAGCAGTTCCTCCGGGTCCCCTTCGGGCTATGGCTACACCTTC. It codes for CASSSSGSPSGYGYTF. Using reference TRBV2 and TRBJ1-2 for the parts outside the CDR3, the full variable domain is EPEVTQTPSHQVTQMGQEVILRCVPISNHLYFYWYRQILGQKVEFLVSFYNNEISEKSEIFDDQFSVERPDGSNFTLKIRSTKLEDSAMYFCASSSSGSPSGYGYTFGSGTRLTVV.

The CDR3: CASSPRGNQETQYF. In DNA form, the CDR3 reads TGTGCCAGCTCACCAAGGGGGAATCAGGAGACCCAGTACTTC. This chain uses TRBV18 with TRBJ2-5, with TRBD1 as a possible D gene (6 bases). The V gene lost 2 bases and the J gene lost 5 bases, with 12 bases spanning the gap. The length of the CDR3 is 14 residues. Germline V gives CDR1 KGHSH, CDR2 LQKENI.

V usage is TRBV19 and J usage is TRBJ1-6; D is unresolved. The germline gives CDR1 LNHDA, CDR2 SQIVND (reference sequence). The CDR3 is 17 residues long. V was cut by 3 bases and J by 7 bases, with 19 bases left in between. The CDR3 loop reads CASSMSRDRGLNSPLHF. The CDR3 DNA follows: TGTGCCAGTAGTATGTCGAGGGATCGAGGTTTAAATTCACCCCTCCACTTT. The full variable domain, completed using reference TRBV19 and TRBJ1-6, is DGGITQSPKYLFRKEGQNVTLSCEQNLNHDAMYWYRQDPGQGLRLIYYSQIVNDFQKGDIAEGYSVSREKKESFPLTVTSAQKNPTAFYLCASSMSRDRGLNSPLHFGNGTRLTVT.

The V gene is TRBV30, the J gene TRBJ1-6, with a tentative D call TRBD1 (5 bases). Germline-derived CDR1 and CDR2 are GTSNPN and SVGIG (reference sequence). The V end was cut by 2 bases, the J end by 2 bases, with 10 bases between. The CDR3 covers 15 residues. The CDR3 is CAWSNQGPYNSPLHF. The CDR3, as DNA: TGTGCCTGGAGTAATCAGGGACCCTATAATTCACCCCTCCACTTT.

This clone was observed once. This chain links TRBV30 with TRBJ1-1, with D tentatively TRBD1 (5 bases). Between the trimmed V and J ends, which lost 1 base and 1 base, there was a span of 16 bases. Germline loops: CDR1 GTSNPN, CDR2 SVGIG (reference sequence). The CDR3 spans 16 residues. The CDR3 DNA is TGTGCCTGGAGTGCGTATCTTGGGACGGGGAACACTGAAGCTTTCTTT. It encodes CAWSAYLGTGNTEAFF. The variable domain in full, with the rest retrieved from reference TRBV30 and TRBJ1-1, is SQTIHQWPATLVQPVGSPLSLECTVEGTSNPNLYWYRQAAGRGLQLLFYSVGIGQISSEVPQNLSASRPQDRQFILSSKKLLLSDSGFYLCAWSAYLGTGNTEAFFGQGTRLTVV.

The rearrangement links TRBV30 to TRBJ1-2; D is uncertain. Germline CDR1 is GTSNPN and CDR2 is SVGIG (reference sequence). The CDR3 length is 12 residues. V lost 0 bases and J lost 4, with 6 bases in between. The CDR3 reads CAWSVQSYGYTF. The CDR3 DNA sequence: TGTGCCTGGAGTGTACAGTCCTATGGCTACACCTTC.

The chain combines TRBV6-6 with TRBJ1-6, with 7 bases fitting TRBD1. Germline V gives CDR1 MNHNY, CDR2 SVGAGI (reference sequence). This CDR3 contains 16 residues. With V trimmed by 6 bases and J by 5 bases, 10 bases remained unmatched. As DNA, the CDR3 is TGTGCCAGCAGCCGCGCTCCTGGACAGGATAATTCACCCCTCCACTTT. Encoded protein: CASSRAPGQDNSPLHF.

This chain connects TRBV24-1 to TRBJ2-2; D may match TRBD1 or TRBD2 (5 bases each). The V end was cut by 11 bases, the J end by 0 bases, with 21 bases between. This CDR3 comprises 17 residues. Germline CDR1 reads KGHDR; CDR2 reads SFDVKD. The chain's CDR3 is CARYDGTAYANTGELFF. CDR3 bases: TGTGCCAGGTATGACGGGACGGCCTATGCGAACACCGGGGAGCTGTTTTTT.

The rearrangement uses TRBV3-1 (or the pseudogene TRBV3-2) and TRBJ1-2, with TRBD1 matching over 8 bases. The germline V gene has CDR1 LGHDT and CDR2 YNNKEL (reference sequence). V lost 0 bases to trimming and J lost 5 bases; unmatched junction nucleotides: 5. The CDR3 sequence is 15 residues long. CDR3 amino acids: CASSQESGGGYGYTF. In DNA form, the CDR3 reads TGTGCCAGCAGCCAAGAATCAGGGGGCGGATATGGCTACACCTTC.

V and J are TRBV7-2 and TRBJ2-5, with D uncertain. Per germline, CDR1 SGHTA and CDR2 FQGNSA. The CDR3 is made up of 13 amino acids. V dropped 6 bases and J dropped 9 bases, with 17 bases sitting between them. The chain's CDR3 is CASSLDVVGAQYF. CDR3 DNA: TGTGCCAGCAGTTTGGACGTGGTTGGGGCCCAGTACTTC. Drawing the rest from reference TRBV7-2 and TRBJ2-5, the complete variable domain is GAGVSQSPSNKVTEKGKDVELRCDPISGHTALYWYRQSLGQGLEFLIYFQGNSAPDKSGLPSDRFSAERTGGSVSTLTIQRTQQEDSAVYLCASSLDVVGAQYFGPGTRLLVL.

The CDR3 DNA is TGCGCCAGCAGGAGGGGACAGGGGGGAACTGAAGCTTTCTTT. This sequence encodes CASRRGQGGTEAFF. This chain connects TRBV10-2 to TRBJ1-1, with 11 nucleotides matching TRBD1. The CDR3 sequence is 14 residues long. J was trimmed by 5 bases and V by 6 bases; bases with no gene match: 5. The V gene's germline CDR1 is WSHSY and CDR2 SAAADI.

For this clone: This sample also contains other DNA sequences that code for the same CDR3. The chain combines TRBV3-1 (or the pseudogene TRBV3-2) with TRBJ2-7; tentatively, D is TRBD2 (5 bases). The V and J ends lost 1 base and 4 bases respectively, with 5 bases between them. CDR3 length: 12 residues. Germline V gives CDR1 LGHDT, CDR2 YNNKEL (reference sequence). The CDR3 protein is CASSQGGYEQYF. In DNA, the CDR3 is TGTGCCAGCAGCCAAGGCGGGTACGAGCAGTACTTC.